These T cell receptor beta chains were read from a single sample in a study of blood T cell repertoires in COVID-19. The assay was immunoSEQ multiplex PCR, and TCRdb's table has in-frame clones only and misses some. The table has about 150,000 clones, around nine tenths seen once; the top ten hold under 0.65%. Sequenced input: peripheral blood. The receptors were gathered from a man aged 55 to 70 with COVID-19, enrolled during active disease. The CDR3 runs from the conserved cysteine through the conserved F or W. The order of the fields is D gene, V gene, J gene, clone size, CDR3 length, CDR3 DNA, CDR3 protein. D genes are given only for firm matches. The size entry is marked missing in some rows and otherwise reads once, few, many or a size class.

D: -; V: TRBV20-1; J: TRBJ1-5; size: -; length: 10; DNA: TGCAGTGTAGGGGATCAGCCCCAGCATTTT; CDR3: CSVGDQPQHF
D: TRBD1; V: TRBV12-3/TRBV12-4; J: TRBJ1-2; size: -; length: 12; DNA: TGTGCCAGCAGCTCGACAGGGGTAGGCTACACCTTC; CDR3: CASSSTGVGYTF
D: -; V: TRBV7-8; J: TRBJ2-1; size: -; length: 16; DNA: TGTGCCAGCAGCGAACTAGCCAATGTCTTTTCGAATGAGCAGTTCTTC; CDR3: CASSELANVFSNEQFF
D: -; V: TRBV7-2; J: TRBJ2-7; size: -; length: 19; DNA: TGTGCCAGCAGCTTAAGGTTGGTGGGCAGAACCCTTCTCTCCTACGAGCAGTACTTC; CDR3: CASSLRLVGRTLLSYEQYF
D: -; V: TRBV2; J: TRBJ1-5; size: -; length: 16; DNA: TGTGCCAGCAGTGAAGAAGGAACAGCCCTTGGTCAGCCCCAGCATTTT; CDR3: CASSEEGTALGQPQHF
D: TRBD2; V: TRBV7-8; J: TRBJ2-3; size: -; length: 17; DNA: TGTGCCAGCAGCTTAACGCGGGAGGGCTTTAGGACAGATACGCAGTATTTT; CDR3: CASSLTREGFRTDTQYF
D: -; V: TRBV19; J: TRBJ1-5; size: -; length: 15; DNA: TGTGCCAGTAGTATAGACAGGGAGGGCAATCAGCCCCAGCATTTT; CDR3: CASSIDREGNQPQHF
D: -; V: TRBV3-1/TRBV3-2; J: TRBJ2-3; size: once; length: 15; DNA: TGTGCCAGCAGCAACCAGGGACTTGTCACAGATACGCAGTATTTT; CDR3: CASSNQGLVTDTQYF
D: TRBD2; V: TRBV7-2; J: TRBJ2-3; size: -; length: 14; DNA: TGTGCCAGCAGCGATACTAGCGGGGACCGCTTGAAGTATTTT; CDR3: CASSDTSGDRLKYF
D: TRBD1; V: TRBV6-2/TRBV6-3; J: TRBJ1-2; size: -; length: 14; DNA: TGTGCCAGCAGTTGGGGACAGTGGGATTTTGGCTACACCTTC; CDR3: CASSWGQWDFGYTF
D: -; V: TRBV10-3; J: TRBJ1-6; size: -; length: 15; DNA: TGTGCCATCAGTGGTTCGCAGGTTCCCGAATCACCCCTCCACTTT; CDR3: CAISGSQVPESPLHF
D: TRBD1; V: TRBV6-5; J: TRBJ1-5; size: -; length: 15; DNA: TGTGCCAGCAGTAAACAGGGGGGGAGCAATCAGCCCCAGCATTTT; CDR3: CASSKQGGSNQPQHF
D: TRBD2; V: TRBV7-9; J: TRBJ2-1; size: -; length: 15; DNA: TGTGCCAGCAGCCCCCGCGATCTAGCGGGACGTGAGCAGTTCTTC; CDR3: CASSPRDLAGREQFF
D: TRBD1; V: TRBV10-3; J: TRBJ1-5; size: -; length: 15; DNA: TGTGCCATCAGTGAAGGGGGCGGTAGCAATCAGCCCCAGCATTTT; CDR3: CAISEGGGSNQPQHF
D: TRBD2; V: TRBV9; J: TRBJ2-1; size: -; length: 16; DNA: TGTGCCAGCAGCTTTAAGCGGGAGCCCCCCTACAATGAGCAGTTCTTC; CDR3: CASSFKREPPYNEQFF